This record covers a single T cell receptor (beta chain). The assay was immunoSEQ multiplex PCR, and TCRdb's table has in-frame clones only and misses some. Among about 200,000 clones listed, 75% to 80% were seen once. The data derive from a study of cytotoxic CD8 clonotypes in ibrutinib-treated CLL. The specimen was PBMCs, collected after 12 months of ibrutinib treatment. The sequence was collected from a human donor with chronic lymphocytic leukemia.

Written as DNA, the CDR3 is TGTGCCAGTAGTTTCCCTCTAGCGGGAGGGCGCTACGAGCAGTACTTC. Translating gives CASSFPLAGGRYEQYF. This chain joins TRBV19 and TRBJ2-7; 12 bases line up with TRBD2. V was pared by 5 bases and J by 3 bases, with 8 bases of the junction left unmatched. Per the germline V gene, CDR1 is LNHDA and CDR2 is SQIVND (reference sequence). The CDR3 contains 16 residues.